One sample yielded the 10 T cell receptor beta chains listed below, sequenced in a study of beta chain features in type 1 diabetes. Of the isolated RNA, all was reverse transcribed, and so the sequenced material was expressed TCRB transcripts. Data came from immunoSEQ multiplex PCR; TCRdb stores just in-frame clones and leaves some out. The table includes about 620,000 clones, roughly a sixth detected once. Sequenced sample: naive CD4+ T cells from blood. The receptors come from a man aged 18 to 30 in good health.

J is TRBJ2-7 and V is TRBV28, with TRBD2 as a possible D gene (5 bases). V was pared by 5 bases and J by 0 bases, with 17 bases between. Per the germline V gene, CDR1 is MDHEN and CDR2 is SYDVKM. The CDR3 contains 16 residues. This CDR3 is CASSPGVFGSSYEQYF. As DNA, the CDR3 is TGTGCCAGCAGTCCTGGAGTCTTTGGGAGCTCCTACGAGCAGTACTTC.

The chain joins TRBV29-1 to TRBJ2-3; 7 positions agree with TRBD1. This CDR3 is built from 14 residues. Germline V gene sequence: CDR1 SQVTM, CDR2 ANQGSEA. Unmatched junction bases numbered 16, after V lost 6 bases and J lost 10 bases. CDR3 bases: TGCAGCGTCCGACCATCCGGGACAGCCTCGGCGCAGTATTTT. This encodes CSVRPSGTASAQYF.

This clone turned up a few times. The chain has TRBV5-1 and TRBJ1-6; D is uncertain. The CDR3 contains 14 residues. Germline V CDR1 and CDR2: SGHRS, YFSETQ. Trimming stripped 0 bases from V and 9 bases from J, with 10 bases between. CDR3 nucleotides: TGCGCCAGCAGCTTGGCAACTGTGGGTTCACCCCTCCACTTT. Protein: CASSLATVGSPLHF.

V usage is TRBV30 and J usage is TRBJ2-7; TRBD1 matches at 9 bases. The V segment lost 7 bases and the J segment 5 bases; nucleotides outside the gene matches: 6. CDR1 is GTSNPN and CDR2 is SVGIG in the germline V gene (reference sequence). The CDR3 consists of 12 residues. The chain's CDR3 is CAYHRGQNEQYF. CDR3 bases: TGTGCCTACCACAGGGGGCAAAACGAGCAGTACTTC.

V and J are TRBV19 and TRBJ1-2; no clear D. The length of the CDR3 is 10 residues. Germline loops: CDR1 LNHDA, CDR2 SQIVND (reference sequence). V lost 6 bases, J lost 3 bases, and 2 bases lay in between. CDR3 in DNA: TGTGCCAGTAGGGACTATGGCTACACCTTC. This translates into CASRDYGYTF.

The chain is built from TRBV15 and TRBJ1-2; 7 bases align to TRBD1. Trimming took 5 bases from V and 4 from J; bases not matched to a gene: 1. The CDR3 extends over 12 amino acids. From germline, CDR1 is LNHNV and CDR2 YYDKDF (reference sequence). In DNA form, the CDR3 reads TGTGCCACCAGCGGGACAGTCTATGGCTACACCTTC. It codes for CATSGTVYGYTF.

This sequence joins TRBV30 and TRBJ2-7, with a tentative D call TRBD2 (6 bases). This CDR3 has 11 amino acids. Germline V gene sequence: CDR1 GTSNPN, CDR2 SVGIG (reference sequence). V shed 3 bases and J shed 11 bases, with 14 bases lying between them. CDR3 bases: TGTGCCTGGAGACTGGGACTGTCGGAGTACTTC. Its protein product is CAWRLGLSEYF. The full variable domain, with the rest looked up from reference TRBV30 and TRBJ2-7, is SQTIHQWPATLVQPVGSPLSLECTVEGTSNPNLYWYRQAAGRGLQLLFYSVGIGQISSEVPQNLSASRPQDRQFILSSKKLLLSDSGFYLCAWRLGLSEYFGPGTRLTVT.

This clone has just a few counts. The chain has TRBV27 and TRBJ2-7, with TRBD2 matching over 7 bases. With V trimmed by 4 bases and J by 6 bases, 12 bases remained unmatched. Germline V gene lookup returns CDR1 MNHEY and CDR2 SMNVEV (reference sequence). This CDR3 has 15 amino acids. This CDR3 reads CASSYGAGSWFEQYF. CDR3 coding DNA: TGTGCCAGCAGTTATGGAGCGGGAAGTTGGTTCGAGCAGTACTTC.

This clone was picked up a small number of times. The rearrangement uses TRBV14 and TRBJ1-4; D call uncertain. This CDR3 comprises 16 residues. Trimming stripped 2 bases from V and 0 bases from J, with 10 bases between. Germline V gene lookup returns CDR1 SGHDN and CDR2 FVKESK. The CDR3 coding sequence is TGTGCCAGCAGCCAACTGACGGGAGCAACTAATGAAAAACTGTTTTTT. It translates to CASSQLTGATNEKLFF.

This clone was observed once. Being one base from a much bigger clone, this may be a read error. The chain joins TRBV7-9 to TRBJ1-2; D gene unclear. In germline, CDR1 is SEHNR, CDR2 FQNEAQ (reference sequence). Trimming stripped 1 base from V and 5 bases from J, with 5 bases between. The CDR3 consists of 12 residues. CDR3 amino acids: CASSLDVYGYTF. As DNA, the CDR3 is TGTGCCAGCAGCTTAGACGTGTATGGCTACACCTTC.